These 5 T cell receptor beta chains came from one sample sequenced in a study of OX40 agonist ivuxolimab in advanced cancers. Sequencing was performed with immunoSEQ multiplex PCR; in TCRdb, only in-frame clones are kept and a portion is missing. The sample carries roughly 70,000 clones, less than 90% recorded once. The sample was CD4+ or CD8+ T cells sorted from blood, taken in a trial of the OX40 agonist ivuxolimab. Receptors originate from an adult with an advanced solid tumor such as melanoma, head and neck, liver or kidney cancer.

This clone has a single count. V gene TRBV29-1 combines with J gene TRBJ1-4; D not certain. Germline V gene lookup returns CDR1 SQVTM and CDR2 ANQGSEA. V was clipped by 6 bases and J by 8 bases, with 13 bases between them. The CDR3 loop spans 12 amino acids. The CDR3 bases are TGCAGCGTCCGCCCACCAGGCGAAAAACTGTTTTTT. Translation gives CSVRPPGEKLFF.

The CDR3 protein is CATSRDLRDEQYF. CDR3 sequence (DNA): TGTGCCACCAGCAGAGATTTAAGGGACGAGCAGTACTTC. The chain has TRBV15 and TRBJ2-7; no clear D. Trimming cost V 0 bases and J 5 bases, with 8 bases left between them. Germline V lookup: CDR1 LNHNV, CDR2 YYDKDF (reference sequence). This CDR3 is 13 amino acids long.

V gene TRBV30 combines with J gene TRBJ1-1; D possibly corresponds to TRBD1 (5 bases). The V end was cut by 3 bases, the J end by 4 bases, with 21 bases between. CDR1 GTSNPN and CDR2 SVGIG come from the germline V gene (reference sequence). The length of the CDR3 is 16 residues. CDR3 in DNA: TGTGCCTGGAGGGAAAATGTAGGGGCGCAGGGCACTGAAGCTTTCTTT. Protein sequence: CAWRENVGAQGTEAFF.

The chain is built from TRBV30 and TRBJ2-5, with TRBD1 matching 9 bases. In germline, CDR1 is GTSNPN, CDR2 SVGIG (reference sequence). The CDR3 runs 15 residues. The V gene end was trimmed by 0 bases and the J gene end by 4 bases; junction bases not matched to a gene: 6. CDR3 sequence: CAWSVGTGFPETQYF. In DNA form, the CDR3 reads TGTGCCTGGAGTGTAGGGACAGGGTTTCCAGAGACCCAGTACTTC.

The J gene is TRBJ2-5, the V gene TRBV5-4; D gene unclear. The J call is uncertain, as TRBJ2-7 better fits the DNA end. Germline loops: CDR1 SGHNT, CDR2 YYREEE (reference sequence). The CDR3 runs to 13 residues. This CDR3 is CASSFQGPYEQYF. Here the CDR3 DNA reads TGTGCCAGCAGCTTTCAAGGGCCCTACGAGCAGTACTTC.